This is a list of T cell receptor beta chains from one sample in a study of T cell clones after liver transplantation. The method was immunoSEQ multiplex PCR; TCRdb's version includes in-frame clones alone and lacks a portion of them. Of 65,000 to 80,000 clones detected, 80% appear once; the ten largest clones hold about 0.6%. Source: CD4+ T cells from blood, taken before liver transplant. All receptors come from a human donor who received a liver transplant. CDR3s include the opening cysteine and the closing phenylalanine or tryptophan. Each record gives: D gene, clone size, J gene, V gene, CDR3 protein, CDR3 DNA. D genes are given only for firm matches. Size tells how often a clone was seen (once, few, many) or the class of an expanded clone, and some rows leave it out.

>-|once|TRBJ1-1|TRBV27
CASSNRRGTEAFF
TGTGCCAGCAGTAACAGGCGGGGCACTGAAGCTTTCTTT
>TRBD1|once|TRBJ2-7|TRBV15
CATSRDPGTGGYEQYF
TGTGCCACCAGCAGAGATCCCGGGACAGGGGGATACGAGCAGTACTTC
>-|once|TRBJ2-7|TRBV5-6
CASSFSRYEQYF
TGTGCCAGCAGCTTTAGTAGATACGAGCAGTACTTC
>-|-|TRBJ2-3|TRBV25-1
CASSESGDDTQYF
TGTGCCAGCAGTGAATCTGGAGATGATACGCAGTATTTT
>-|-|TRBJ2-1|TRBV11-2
CASSQNSGQYNEQFF
TGTGCCAGCAGCCAGAATTCAGGACAGTACAATGAGCAGTTCTTC
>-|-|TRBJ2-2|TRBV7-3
CASSLLPGTGELFF
TGTGCCAGCAGCTTATTACCGGGGACCGGGGAGCTGTTTTTT
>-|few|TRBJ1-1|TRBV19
CASSIKRETEAFF
TGTGCCAGTAGTATAAAGAGGGAAACTGAAGCTTTCTTT
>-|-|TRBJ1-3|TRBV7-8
CASSSFIAGRSGNTIYF
TGTGCCAGCAGCTCCTTTATCGCGGGACGGTCTGGAAACACCATATATTTT
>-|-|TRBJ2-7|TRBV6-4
CASMKRNRDSKYEQYF
TGTGCCAGCATGAAAAGAAACCGGGACTCTAAATACGAGCAGTACTTC
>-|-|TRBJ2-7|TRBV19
CASSIDRSGEQYF
TGTGCCAGTAGTATAGATCGGAGCGGCGAGCAGTACTTC
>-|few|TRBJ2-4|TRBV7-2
CASSLEPGRAKNIQYF
TGTGCCAGCAGCTTAGAGCCGGGAAGGGCCAAAAACATTCAGTACTTC
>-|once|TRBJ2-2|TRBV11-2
CASSLNGFRTGELFF
TGTGCCAGCAGCTTAAACGGGTTTCGCACCGGGGAGCTGTTTTTT
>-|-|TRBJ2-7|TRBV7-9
CASSFRWDEQYF
TGTGCCAGCAGCTTCCGGTGGGACGAGCAGTACTTC
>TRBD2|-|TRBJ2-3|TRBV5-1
CASSLDAGGTDTQYF
TGCGCCAGCAGCTTGGACGCGGGGGGGACAGATACGCAGTATTTT
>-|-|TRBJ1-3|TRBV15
CATSREVSGNTIYF
TGTGCCACCAGCAGGGAAGTCTCTGGAAACACCATATATTTT
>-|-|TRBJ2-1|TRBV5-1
CASSSDSHREQFF
TGCGCCAGCAGCTCTGATTCCCATCGAGAGCAGTTCTTC
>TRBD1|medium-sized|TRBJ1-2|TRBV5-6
CASSGGQGFHYGYTF
TGTGCCAGCAGCGGTGGACAGGGTTTTCACTATGGCTACACCTTC
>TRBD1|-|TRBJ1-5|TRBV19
CASSIKGQGNQPQHF
TGTGCCAGTAGTATAAAAGGACAGGGGAATCAGCCCCAGCATTTT
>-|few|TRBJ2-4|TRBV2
CASTFRGAGKNIQYF
TGTGCCAGCACCTTTAGGGGCGCGGGCAAAAACATTCAGTACTTC
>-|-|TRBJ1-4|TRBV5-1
CASSWTARDEKLFF
TGCGCCAGCAGCTGGACGGCGAGGGATGAAAAACTGTTTTTT
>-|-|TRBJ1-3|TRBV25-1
CASSEYVGNTIYF
TGTGCCAGCAGTGAATATGTGGGAAACACCATATATTTT
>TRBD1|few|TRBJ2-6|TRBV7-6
CASSLFGTGSGANVLTF
TGTGCCAGCAGCTTATTCGGGACAGGCTCTGGGGCCAACGTCCTGACTTTC
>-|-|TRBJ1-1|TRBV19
CASSNPDVRTEAFF
TGTGCCAGTAGCAACCCGGACGTACGGACTGAAGCTTTCTTT
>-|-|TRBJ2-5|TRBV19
CASSIRWSVSQETQYF
TGTGCCAGTAGTATCAGGTGGTCGGTCAGCCAAGAGACCCAGTACTTC
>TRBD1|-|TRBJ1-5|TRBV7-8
CASSRRDSGNQPQHF
TGTGCCAGCAGCCGCCGGGACAGCGGCAATCAGCCCCAGCATTTT
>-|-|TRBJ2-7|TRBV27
CASGPWARSHYEQYF
TGTGCCAGCGGACCATGGGCCCGATCCCACTACGAGCAGTACTTC
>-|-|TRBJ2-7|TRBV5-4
CASSPPAGDKQYF
TGTGCCAGCAGCCCCCCTGCTGGGGACAAGCAGTACTTC
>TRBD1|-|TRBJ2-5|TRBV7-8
CASSGLGTAMLETQYF
TGTGCCAGCAGCGGGCTGGGGACAGCTATGTTGGAGACCCAGTACTTC
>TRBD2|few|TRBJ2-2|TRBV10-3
CASRTSGSDGELFF
TGTGCCAGCCGGACTAGCGGGAGCGACGGGGAGCTGTTTTTT
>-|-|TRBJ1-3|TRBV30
CAWSLLLDTIYF
TGTGCCTGGAGTCTCCTCTTAGACACCATATATTTT
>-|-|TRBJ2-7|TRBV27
CASSLFSNYEQYF
TGTGCCAGCAGTTTATTCTCCAACTACGAGCAGTACTTC
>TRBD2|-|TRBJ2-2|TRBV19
CASSIEGGPNTGELFF
TGTGCCAGTAGTATAGAGGGAGGGCCGAACACCGGGGAGCTGTTTTTT
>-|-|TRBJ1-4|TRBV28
CASSFRSANEKLFF
TGTGCCAGCAGTTTCCGTTCCGCTAATGAAAAACTGTTTTTT
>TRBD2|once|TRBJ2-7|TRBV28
CASSPSGIRSYEQYF
TGTGCCAGCAGTCCGAGCGGGATAAGGTCCTACGAGCAGTACTTC
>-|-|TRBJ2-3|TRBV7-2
CASSLEWARTDTQYF
TGTGCCAGCAGCTTAGAGTGGGCCCGCACAGATACGCAGTATTTT
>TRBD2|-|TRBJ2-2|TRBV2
CASSDRPSGRRDTGELFF
TGTGCCAGCAGTGATAGGCCTAGCGGGAGGCGGGACACCGGGGAGCTGTTTTTT
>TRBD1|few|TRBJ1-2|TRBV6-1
CASSSDRAYGYTF
TGTGCCAGCAGCTCGGACAGGGCCTATGGCTACACCTTC
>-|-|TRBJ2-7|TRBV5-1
CASSSEGRPSNRPSSYEQYF
TGCGCCAGCAGCTCCGAGGGTAGGCCCAGTAACCGGCCAAGCTCCTACGAGCAGTACTTC
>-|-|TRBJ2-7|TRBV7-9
CASSLMGGHIYEQYF
TGTGCCAGCAGCTTAATGGGGGGACACATCTACGAGCAGTACTTC
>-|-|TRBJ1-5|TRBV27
CASSPKQDQPQHF
TGTGCCAGCAGTCCCAAACAAGATCAGCCCCAGCATTTT
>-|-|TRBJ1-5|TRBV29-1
CSVEDNQGQPQHF
TGCAGCGTTGAAGATAACCAGGGTCAGCCCCAGCATTTT
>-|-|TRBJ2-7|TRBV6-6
CASSYQRSSYEQYF
TGTGCCAGCAGTTACCAAAGGAGCTCCTACGAGCAGTACTTC
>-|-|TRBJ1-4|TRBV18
CASSPQGTGEKLFF
TGTGCCAGCTCACCACAGGGGACCGGTGAAAAACTGTTTTTT
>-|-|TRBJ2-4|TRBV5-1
CASSLAGYHKNIQYF
TGCGCCAGCAGCTTGGCTGGATATCACAAAAACATTCAGTACTTC
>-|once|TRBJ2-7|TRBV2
CASSLEVVGSSSYEQYF
TGTGCCAGCAGCCTTGAGGTCGTCGGGAGTTCTTCCTACGAGCAGTACTTC
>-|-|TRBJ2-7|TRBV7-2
CASSLAEGAPYEQYF
TGTGCCAGCAGCTTAGCCGAGGGAGCTCCCTACGAGCAGTACTTC
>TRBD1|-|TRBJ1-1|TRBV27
CASRRTGTGGITEAFF
TGTGCCAGCAGGAGAACCGGGACAGGGGGCATCACTGAAGCTTTCTTT
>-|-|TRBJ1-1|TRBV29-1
CSVEVFPQVSEAFF
TGCAGCGTTGAAGTTTTCCCCCAGGTTTCTGAAGCTTTCTTT
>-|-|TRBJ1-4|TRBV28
CATRLWNEKLFF
TGTGCCACCCGACTGTGGAATGAAAAACTGTTTTTT
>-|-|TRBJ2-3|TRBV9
CASSVDGAGGTDTQYF
TGTGCCAGCAGCGTAGACGGGGCGGGCGGGACAGATACGCAGTATTTT
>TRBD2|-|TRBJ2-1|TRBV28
CAITNTPGLAGINEQFF
TGTGCCATCACGAATACCCCGGGACTAGCGGGAATCAATGAGCAGTTCTTC
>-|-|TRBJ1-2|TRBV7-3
CASSQSGGGNYGYTF
TGTGCCAGCAGCCAAAGTGGAGGGGGTAACTATGGCTACACCTTC
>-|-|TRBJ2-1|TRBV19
CASSKLTNEQFF
TGTGCCAGTAGTAAACTTACCAATGAGCAGTTCTTC
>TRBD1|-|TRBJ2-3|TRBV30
CAWKDRGGTDTQYF
TGTGCCTGGAAGGACAGGGGGGGGACAGATACGCAGTATTTT
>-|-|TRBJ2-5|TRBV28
CASSVSGGARSLGETQYF
TGTGCCAGCAGCGTCTCAGGGGGGGCGCGAAGTCTAGGAGAGACCCAGTACTTC
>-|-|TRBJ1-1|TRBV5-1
CASRTSNTEAFF
TGCGCCAGCCGGACATCGAACACTGAAGCTTTCTTT
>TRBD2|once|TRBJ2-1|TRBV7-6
CASRGGLAYLFF
TGTGCCAGCAGGGGGGGACTAGCCTATCTGTTCTTC
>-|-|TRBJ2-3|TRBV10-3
CAISEGSYSDTQYF
TGTGCCATCAGTGAGGGCAGTTACTCAGATACGCAGTATTTT
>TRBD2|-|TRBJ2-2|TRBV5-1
CASSLAVASGNTGELFF
TGCGCCAGCAGCTTGGCCGTGGCTAGCGGGAACACCGGGGAGCTGTTTTTT
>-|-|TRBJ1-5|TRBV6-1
CASSSLRRAAPQHF
TGTGCCAGCAGCTCCTTGCGCCGCGCGGCGCCCCAGCATTTT